This record concerns one TCR beta chain sequence. Method: immunoSEQ multiplex PCR; TCRdb's copy keeps in-frame clones and lacks some. The table shows about 34,000 clones, with roughly 90% occurring only once. The germline V gene has CDR1 SGDLS and CDR2 YYNGEE. The CDR3 spans 14 residues. Trimming left V 2 bases short and J 5 bases short, with 10 bases between. These data come from a study of T cell changes during pregnancy in multiple sclerosis. The sequencing here drew on peripheral blood, taken in the second trimester of pregnancy. The J gene is TRBJ1-4, the V gene TRBV9; D ambiguous. The TCR was taken from a female donor in good health, enrolled as a control in a pregnancy study. The CDR3 DNA is TGTGCCAGCAGCGTGGGAGTCGTAAATGAAAAACTGTTTTTT. It encodes CASSVGVVNEKLFF.